This is a list of T cell receptor beta chains from one sample in a study of cytomegalovirus exposure and HLA in healthy donors. Here immunoSEQ multiplex PCR was the method, and the copy in TCRdb shows in-frame clones only, minus some. Of under 150,000 clones listed, around 83% are singletons. What was sequenced was PBMCs. The receptor set was obtained from a woman between 45 and 60 years old in good health and CMV-seropositive. The CDR3 runs from the conserved cysteine through the conserved F or W. The order of the fields is J gene, D gene, V gene, clone size, CDR3 protein, CDR3 DNA. The D gene is left open where the match is weak. Clone size is stated in some rows and not others, as once, few, many or a class when expanded.

>TRBJ1-4|TRBD1|TRBV7-9|NA
CASSRTGTNEKLFF
TGTGCCAGCAGCCGGACAGGGACTAATGAAAAACTGTTTTTT
>TRBJ1-5|NA|TRBV4-1|once
CASSQGAGLYNQPQHF
TGCGCCAGCAGCCAAGGCGCCGGTCTATACAATCAGCCCCAGCATTTT
>TRBJ2-1|TRBD2|TRBV13|NA
CASSFILAGGRPYNEQFF
TGTGCCAGCAGCTTTATCCTAGCGGGAGGAAGGCCCTACAATGAGCAGTTCTTC
>TRBJ1-1|NA|TRBV2|NA
CASSDEANTEAFF
TGTGCCAGCAGTGATGAGGCGAACACTGAAGCTTTCTTT
>TRBJ2-1|NA|TRBV29-1|few
CSVLLDNEQFF
TGCAGCGTTTTATTAGACAATGAGCAGTTCTTC
>TRBJ1-4|NA|TRBV7-8|NA
CASSLMFGTGEKLFF
TGTGCCAGCAGCTTAATGTTTGGGACTGGCGAAAAACTGTTTTTT
>TRBJ1-5|NA|TRBV25-1|NA
CASSDQGNQPQHF
TGTGCCAGCAGTGATCAGGGGAATCAGCCCCAGCATTTT
>TRBJ1-5|TRBD1|TRBV28|NA
CASSPATGGALQPQHF
TGTGCCAGCTCACCCGCGACAGGGGGCGCGTTGCAGCCCCAGCATTTT
>TRBJ2-1|TRBD1|TRBV6-4|NA
CASSDTGGSYNEQFF
TGTGCCAGCAGTGACACAGGGGGTTCCTACAATGAGCAGTTCTTC
>TRBJ2-7|NA|TRBV6-6|NA
CASTGGIGRYEQYF
TGTGCCAGCACGGGCGGGATCGGCAGATACGAGCAGTACTTC
>TRBJ2-3|TRBD2|TRBV4-2|NA
CASSQEGGRALKTDTQYF
TGTGCCAGCAGCCAAGAGGGCGGGAGGGCCCTTAAGACAGATACGCAGTATTTT
>TRBJ2-2|TRBD1|TRBV27|NA
CASSPTDRDGVTGELFF
TGTGCCAGCAGCCCTACCGACAGGGATGGAGTCACCGGGGAGCTGTTTTTT
>TRBJ2-1|NA|TRBV7-9|NA
CSSSYLRATVSNEQFF
TGTTCCAGCAGCTACCTCCGAGCGACAGTTAGCAATGAGCAGTTCTTC
>TRBJ1-2|NA|TRBV28|once
CASSLLKTFGGGYGYTF
TGTGCCAGCAGTTTATTAAAGACGTTCGGCGGGGGGTATGGCTACACCTTC
>TRBJ1-4|NA|TRBV6-5|once
CASSYDGEKLFF
TGTGCCAGCAGTTACGATGGCGAAAAACTGTTTTTT
>TRBJ2-5|NA|TRBV2|NA
CASKADQETQYF
TGTGCCAGCAAAGCCGACCAAGAGACCCAGTACTTC
>TRBJ2-7|TRBD1|TRBV5-1|once
CASSWDSPGQGYEQYF
TGCGCCAGCAGCTGGGACTCTCCGGGACAGGGCTACGAGCAGTACTTC
>TRBJ2-3|TRBD2|TRBV30|once
CAWTSGTSTDTQYF
TGTGCCTGGACTAGCGGGACTAGCACAGATACGCAGTATTTT
>TRBJ2-3|NA|TRBV7-6|NA
CASSQTQASTDTQYF
TGTGCCAGCAGCCAAACCCAGGCCAGCACAGATACGCAGTATTTT
>TRBJ2-7|NA|TRBV11-2|few
CASSFFSDTYEQYF
TGTGCCAGCAGCTTCTTCTCGGACACCTACGAGCAGTACTTC
>TRBJ1-2|TRBD1|TRBV7-2|NA
CASSGRQGATGRYTF
TGTGCCAGCAGCGGAAGGCAGGGGGCGACCGGTCGCTACACCTTC
>TRBJ1-1|NA|TRBV2|few
CASSDFSFAGLDTEAFF
TGTGCCAGCAGTGACTTTTCGTTCGCGGGGCTGGACACTGAAGCTTTCTTT
>TRBJ1-2|NA|TRBV28|NA
CASSSGQSGGYTF
TGTGCCAGCAGTTCAGGACAGTCCGGGGGCTACACCTTC
>TRBJ2-1|NA|TRBV18|NA
CASSQAGGGQGEQFF
TGTGCCAGCTCCCAGGCTGGGGGGGGGCAAGGTGAGCAGTTCTTC
>TRBJ2-2|TRBD2|TRBV4-3|NA
CASSQDSAGGRATGELFF
TGCGCCAGCAGCCAAGACTCCGCGGGGGGGCGTGCCACCGGGGAGCTGTTTTTT
>TRBJ2-7|TRBD2|TRBV5-1|NA
CASSRAGLAGGEQYF
TGCGCCAGCAGCCGTGCAGGACTAGCGGGGGGCGAGCAGTACTTC
>TRBJ1-2|NA|TRBV13|NA
CASSLGLLQGGGGYTF
TGTGCCAGCAGCTTAGGCCTCCTACAGGGAGGGGGTGGCTACACCTTC
>TRBJ2-2|NA|TRBV7-3|once
CASSFGGPNTGELFF
TGTGCCAGCAGCTTCGGGGGACCGAACACCGGGGAGCTGTTTTTT
>TRBJ2-2|NA|TRBV5-1|NA
CASSLAAQVNTGELFF
TGCGCCAGCAGCTTGGCCGCGCAGGTTAACACCGGGGAGCTGTTTTTT
>TRBJ2-4|NA|TRBV5-1|NA
CASSLLGANAKNIQYF
TGCGCCAGCAGCTTGCTAGGGGCTAACGCCAAAAACATTCAGTACTTC
>TRBJ1-5|NA|TRBV6-1|NA
CASRIRDSNQPQHF
TGTGCCAGCAGAATCAGGGATAGCAATCAGCCCCAGCATTTT
>TRBJ2-6|NA|TRBV27|NA
CASSTGASGANVLTF
TGTGCCAGCAGTACAGGCGCCTCTGGGGCCAACGTCCTGACTTTC
>TRBJ2-7|TRBD1|TRBV7-6|few
CASSLAGTGVGEQYF
TGTGCCAGCAGCTTAGCTGGGACAGGGGTAGGAGAGCAGTACTTC
>TRBJ2-7|NA|TRBV2|NA
CASSEARVGYEQYF
TGTGCCAGCAGTGAAGCGAGGGTGGGCTACGAGCAGTACTTC
>TRBJ2-3|NA|TRBV5-1|NA
CASSLGSLGGTQYF
TGCGCCAGCAGCTTGGGGTCGCTAGGGGGTACGCAGTATTTT
>TRBJ2-1|NA|TRBV14|few
CASNTRGPSGEQFF
TGTGCCAGCAATACTAGAGGGCCGTCGGGTGAGCAGTTCTTC
>TRBJ2-1|NA|TRBV28|NA
CASSLSSFWQFF
TGTGCCAGCAGTTTAAGTAGCTTTTGGCAGTTCTTC
>TRBJ2-5|NA|TRBV28|NA
CASSFGEQETQYF
TGTGCCAGCAGTTTCGGGGAACAAGAGACCCAGTACTTC
>TRBJ1-5|NA|TRBV30|few
CAWSFRSNQPQHF
TGTGCCTGGAGTTTCAGAAGCAATCAGCCCCAGCATTTT
>TRBJ2-1|TRBD2|TRBV18|NA
CASSPLAGGHNEQFF
TGTGCCAGCTCACCACTAGCGGGGGGGCACAATGAGCAGTTCTTC
>TRBJ2-1|NA|TRBV23-1|NA
CAIPTGPPGDEQFF
TGCGCCATCCCGACAGGTCCTCCAGGGGATGAGCAGTTCTTC
>TRBJ2-5|NA|TRBV7-3|NA
CASSPRGQETQYF
TGTGCCAGCAGCCCCCGGGGACAAGAGACCCAGTACTTC
>TRBJ2-6|NA|TRBV13|once
CASSPSAVAGANVLTF
TGTGCCAGCAGCCCAAGCGCCGTTGCTGGGGCCAACGTCCTGACTTTC
>TRBJ2-7|TRBD1|TRBV5-4|NA
CASSREGTGTYEQYF
TGTGCCAGCAGCAGGGAGGGGACAGGGACCTACGAGCAGTACTTC
>TRBJ1-3|NA|TRBV9|NA
CASSVGTVSGNTIYF
TGTGCCAGCAGCGTAGGCACGGTTTCTGGAAACACCATATATTTT
>TRBJ2-5|NA|TRBV5-1|NA
CASSVSRGRETQYF
TGCGCCAGCAGCGTCTCCAGGGGACGGGAGACCCAGTACTTC
>TRBJ1-6|NA|TRBV7-9|NA
CASSLAWGDSPLHF
TGTGCCAGCAGCTTAGCCTGGGGGGACTCACCCCTCCACTTT
>TRBJ1-1|NA|TRBV6-5|NA
CASSYSWGPREAFF
TGTGCCAGCAGTTATAGTTGGGGCCCCCGTGAAGCTTTCTTT
>TRBJ2-3|TRBD1|TRBV10-3|NA
CAISEGQGADTQYF
TGTGCCATCAGTGAGGGGCAGGGGGCAGATACGCAGTATTTT
>TRBJ2-5|NA|TRBV19|NA
CASSTSLEETQYF
TGTGCCAGTAGTACTAGCCTCGAGGAGACCCAGTACTTC
>TRBJ2-7|TRBD2|TRBV18|once
CASSRGLADSYEQYF
TGTGCCAGCTCACGAGGACTAGCGGACTCCTACGAGCAGTACTTC